The 12 T cell receptor beta chains below were found in one sample sequenced in a study of identical twins. TCRdb called the 5' RACE reads again in MiXCR, with one record for every CDR3 protein. The sample carries roughly 350,000 distinct CDR3 sequences, 9% to 15% recorded once. The data also belong to a second study, concerning yellow fever vaccine responses in identical twins.

The material sequenced was CD8+ T cells sorted from blood. Source of these receptors: a woman aged 18-29 years in good health.

This clonotype was counted between two and nine times. This chain links TRBV19 with TRBJ2-2; tentative D call: TRBD1 (6 bases). V gave up 5 bases and J gave up 3 bases, with 10 bases separating them. Germline CDR1 reads LNHDA; CDR2 reads SQIVND (reference sequence). The CDR3 sequence is 14 residues long. CDR3 amino acids: CASSQDRYTGELFF. The CDR3 nucleotides read TGTGCCAGTAGTCAAGACAGGTACACCGGGGAGCTGTTTTTT.

This clonotype has more than one count but fewer than ten. The chain joins TRBV3-1 to TRBJ1-2, with 9 bases that match TRBD1. The CDR3 is made up of 14 amino acids. J lost 4 bases, V lost 6 bases, and 6 bases had no gene match. CDR1 and CDR2 from the germline V gene are LGHDT and YNNKEL (reference sequence). The CDR3: CASREEGQGYGYTF. DNA of the CDR3: TGTGCCAGCAGGGAAGAGGGACAGGGCTATGGCTACACCTTC.

The chain joins TRBV28 to TRBJ2-7, with D uncertain. The germline V and J ends were trimmed by 2 bases and 9 bases, with 8 bases remaining between them. This CDR3 has 11 amino acids. Germline V gives CDR1 MDHEN, CDR2 SYDVKM. The CDR3 is CASSLPSAQYF. The CDR3 nucleotides read TGTGCCAGCAGTTTACCTAGTGCGCAGTACTTC.

This clonotype was detected a few times. The V call is TRBV7-8, the J call TRBJ2-7; TRBD1 matches 9 bases. Germline CDR1 SGHVS, CDR2 FQNEAQ. This CDR3 is 16 amino acids long. V was pared by 3 bases and J by 3 bases, with 9 bases of the junction left unmatched. This chain's CDR3 is CASSFEGQGQDYEQYF. The DNA of the CDR3 is TGTGCCAGCAGCTTTGAGGGACAGGGACAAGACTACGAGCAGTACTTC.

This clonotype was observed a few times. The chain has TRBV19 and TRBJ2-1; D is uncertain. This CDR3 region has 16 residues. CDR1 and CDR2 (germline): LNHDA, SQIVND (reference sequence). Trimming removed 1 base from V and 0 bases from J, with 10 bases in between. This CDR3 reads CASSIAHLSSYNEQFF. The CDR3 bases are TGTGCCAGTAGTATAGCTCACCTGAGCTCCTACAATGAGCAGTTCTTC.

The chain joins TRBV12-3 or TRBV12-4 to TRBJ2-1, with D possibly matching TRBD1 (5 bases). The CDR3 runs to 15 residues. Trimming shortened V by 5 bases and J by 0 bases, and 11 bases separated the two germline ends. The CDR3 sequence is CASSAGHFSYNEQFF. The CDR3 region has the DNA TGTGCCAGCAGTGCAGGACACTTCTCCTACAATGAGCAGTTCTTC.

As concerns this clonotype: This clone may be a read error of a much larger clone one base away. The V and J genes are TRBV20-1 and TRBJ1-1; D is undetermined. V was pared by 4 bases and J by 1 base, with 7 bases between. CDR3 size: 12 residues. CDR1 is DFQATT and CDR2 is SNEGSKA in the germline V gene (reference sequence). CDR3 sequence (DNA): TGCAGTGCTAAGAGAGGGAACACTGAAGCTTTCTTT. Amino acid sequence: CSAKRGNTEAFF.

The V call is TRBV3-1, the J call TRBJ1-2; D gene uncertain. Per the germline V gene, CDR1 is LGHDT and CDR2 is YNNKEL (reference sequence). V was shortened by 1 base and J by 5 bases, with 17 bases between the two germline ends. This CDR3 comprises 16 residues. CDR3 DNA: TGTGCCAGCAGCCAAGGCGGTCGGGAGGTTAGGTATGGCTACACCTTC. It is translated as CASSQGGREVRYGYTF.

The J gene is TRBJ1-6, the V gene TRBV20-1; unclear D gene. CDR1 is DFQATT, CDR2 SNEGSKA, per germline (reference sequence). This CDR3 has 12 amino acids. Trimming took 3 bases from V and 12 from J, leaving 12 bases between them. This chain's CDR3 is CSASTIVGPLHF. DNA of the CDR3: TGCAGTGCTAGCACTATAGTGGGACCCCTCCACTTT.

The chain uses TRBV7-3 and TRBJ2-2, with 10 bases aligning to TRBD1. The CDR3 is 17 residues long. Trimming took 3 bases from V and 6 from J; bases not matched to a gene: 10. Germline loops: CDR1 SGHTA, CDR2 FQGTGA. The CDR3 DNA sequence: TGTGCCAGCAGCTTTAATGGAGGGACAGGGGTGGCCGGGGAGCTGTTTTTT. Protein sequence: CASSFNGGTGVAGELFF.

This clonotype was detected many times. The chain couples TRBV13 to TRBJ1-2; 9 bases line up with TRBD1. V was pared by 7 bases and J by 4 bases, with 13 bases of the junction left unmatched. The CDR3 has 16 amino acids. Germline V gene data show CDR1 as PRHDT and CDR2 as FYEKMQ (reference sequence). CDR3 protein: CASTVGGQGILYGYTF. In nucleotides, the CDR3 is TGTGCCAGCACCGTTGGTGGACAGGGGATCCTCTATGGCTACACCTTC. The whole variable domain, filled in from reference TRBV13 and TRBJ1-2, reads AAGVIQSPRHLIKEKRETATLKCYPIPRHDTVYWYQQGPGQDPQFLISFYEKMQSDKGSIPDRFSAQQFSDYHSELNMSSLELGDSALYFCASTVGGQGILYGYTFGSGTRLTVV.

This clonotype was detected many times. This chain joins TRBV28 and TRBJ2-1, with D tentatively TRBD1 (6 bases). V lost 3 bases to trimming and J lost 8 bases, with 14 bases between them. This CDR3 comprises 14 residues. Germline assignment: CDR1 MDHEN and CDR2 SYDVKM. CDR3 nucleotide sequence: TGTGCCAGCAGTTTTGGCGGGTCAGGGGATGAGCAGTTCTTC. The encoded protein is CASSFGGSGDEQFF.